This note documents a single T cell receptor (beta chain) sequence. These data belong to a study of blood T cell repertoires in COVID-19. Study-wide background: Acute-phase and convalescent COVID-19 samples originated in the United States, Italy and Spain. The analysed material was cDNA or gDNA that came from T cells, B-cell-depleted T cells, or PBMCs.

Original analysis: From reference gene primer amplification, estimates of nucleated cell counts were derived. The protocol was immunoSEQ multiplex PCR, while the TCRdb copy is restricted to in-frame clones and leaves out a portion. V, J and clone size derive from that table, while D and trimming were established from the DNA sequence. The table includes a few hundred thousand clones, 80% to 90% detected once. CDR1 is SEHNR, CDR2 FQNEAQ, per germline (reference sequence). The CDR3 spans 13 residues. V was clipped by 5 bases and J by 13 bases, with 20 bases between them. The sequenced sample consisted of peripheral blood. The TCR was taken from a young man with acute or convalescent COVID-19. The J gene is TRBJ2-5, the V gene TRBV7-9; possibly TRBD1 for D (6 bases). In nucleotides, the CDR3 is TGTGCCAGCAGCCCAAACCCCTCAGGGGTCCTGTACTTC. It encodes CASSPNPSGVLYF. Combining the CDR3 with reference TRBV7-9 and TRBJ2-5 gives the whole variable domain DTGVSQNPRHKITKRGQNVTFRCDPISEHNRLYWYRQTLGQGPEFLTYFQNEAQLEKSRLLSDRFSAERPKGSFSTLEIQRTEQGDSAMYLCASSPNPSGVLYFGPGTRLLVL.